This T cell receptor (beta chain) was sequenced in a study of control samples from healthy donors and cancer patients (TCRdb year 2020). Reading from cysteine to phenylalanine, the CDR3 counts 16 amino acids. The retained sequence is limited to the CDR3, 48 bases, with the frame set at the first base. Trimming accounts for 5 bases at V and 1 base at J, while the number of junction bases matched to no gene is 8. CDR1 SNHLY and CDR2 FYNNEI are derived from the germline V gene. The library was built by means of the immunoSEQ multiplex PCR assay. As stored in TCRdb, this immuneACCESS dataset retains in-frame rearrangements with V and J assigned. A fraction of the clones does not appear; measured against another copy, unresolved V genes explain less than half of the discrepancy, and the remainder lacks a known reason. The sample table lists some 120,000 clones, roughly 88% of them with a count of one. Roughly 3.1% of the sample lies in the top ten.

Turning to this clone: Its binding antigen is unknown. Base-call qualities are not available, and no considerably larger clone is one nucleotide away.

The specimen sequenced was blood. The rearrangement combines TRBV2 with TRBJ2-7; TRBD2 agrees with 10 junctional bases. The receptor's source is a man aged 50 to 59 in good health. This receptor has the CDR3 CASSRPIAGGSYEQYF. The DNA sequence reads TGTGCCAGCAGTCGTCCAATAGCGGGGGGTTCCTACGAGCAGTACTTC.